Presented here are 2 T cell receptor beta chains from one specimen sequenced in a study of CD8 T cells in Susac syndrome. The RNA input was roughly 0.45 to 1 ug, and it was reverse transcribed with random hexamers. TCRdb used MiXCR to reprocess the immunoSEQ multiplex PCR reads, holding one entry per CDR3 protein. The sample has about 210,000 distinct CDR3 sequences, roughly 96% seen once. The sequencing sample was made of CD4+ T cells from PBMCs. The receptors were sampled from a human donor with multiple sclerosis.

V gene TRBV25-1 combines with J gene TRBJ2-1; 8 nucleotides agree with TRBD2. J lost 6 bases, V lost 6 bases, and 7 bases had no gene match. The CDR3 is made up of 14 amino acids. The germline CDR1 and CDR2 sequences are MGHDK and SYGVNS. DNA for the CDR3: TGTGCCAGCAGGTTAGCGGGGTCGGGCAATGAGCAGTTCTTC. Its translation is CASRLAGSGNEQFF. Full variable domain (remainder filled in from reference TRBV25-1 and TRBJ2-1): EADIYQTPRYLVIGTGKKITLECSQTMGHDKMYWYQQDPGMELHLIHYSYGVNSTEKGDLSSESTVSRIRTEHFPLTLESARPSHTSQYLCASRLAGSGNEQFFGPGTRLTVL.

The chain uses TRBV29-1 and TRBJ1-1, with D hard to call. V was trimmed by 1 base and J by 10 bases, leaving 13 bases between them. The CDR3 covers 12 residues. CDR1 and CDR2 (germline): SQVTM, ANQGSEA. The CDR3 nucleotides read TGCAGCGTTGAAGGCGTTTTCTGGGGAGCTTTCTTT. Its translation is CSVEGVFWGAFF.